This passage covers 30 T cell receptor beta chains from one sample sequenced in a study of T-cell reconstitution after alpha-beta-depleted transplantation in children. During its preparation, the TCRbeta library received unique molecular identifiers. TCRdb processed the PCR reads anew with MiXCR; each CDR3 protein has one entry. The sample includes more than 400,000 distinct CDR3 sequences, 43% of them seen just once. Sequenced here: PBMCs, sampled before TCRalphabeta/CD19-depleted stem cell transplant. These receptors all stem from a girl aged 2-9 years with aplastic anemia, due to receive a stem cell transplant.

This clonotype was counted only a few times. V and J are TRBV28 and TRBJ2-7; 9 bases are shared with TRBD1. CDR1 and CDR2 from the germline V gene are MDHEN and SYDVKM. This CDR3 contains 13 residues. With V trimmed by 6 bases and J by 6 bases, 6 bases remained unmatched. The DNA of the CDR3 is TGTGCCAGCAGCTACAGGGGGCGGCGCGAGCAGTACTTC. This codes for CASSYRGRREQYF.

This chain connects TRBV20-1 to TRBJ2-2; the D gene is possibly TRBD1 (6 bases). Germline V gives CDR1 DFQATT, CDR2 SNEGSKA (reference sequence). This CDR3 region has 14 residues. V lost 5 bases, J lost 0 bases, and 10 bases lay in between. CDR3 amino acids: CSAFEGANTGELFF. The CDR3 DNA reads as TGCAGTGCTTTTGAGGGGGCGAACACCGGGGAGCTGTTTTTT.

This clonotype was found a few times. This chain joins TRBV19 and TRBJ2-7, with TRBD1 identical over 9 bases. This CDR3 has 15 residues. Unmatched junction bases numbered 4, after V lost 3 bases and J lost 1 base. The germline gives CDR1 LNHDA, CDR2 SQIVND (reference sequence). The CDR3 spells CASSIWDRDSYEQYF. The CDR3 DNA reads TGTGCCAGTAGTATTTGGGACAGGGATTCCTACGAGCAGTACTTC. Combining the CDR3 with reference TRBV19 and TRBJ2-7 gives the whole variable domain DGGITQSPKYLFRKEGQNVTLSCEQNLNHDAMYWYRQDPGQGLRLIYYSQIVNDFQKGDIAEGYSVSREKKESFPLTVTSAQKNPTAFYLCASSIWDRDSYEQYFGPGTRLTVT.

The rearrangement uses TRBV20-1 and TRBJ2-3; 7 positions agree with TRBD1. The CDR3 covers 13 residues. Looked up from germline, CDR1 is DFQATT and CDR2 is SNEGSKA (reference sequence). Trimming at V came to 6 bases and at J to 5 bases, leaving 8 bases not matched to a gene. CDR3 region: CSALRGLGDTQYF. CDR3 nucleotides: TGCAGTGCACTAAGGGGGCTCGGAGATACGCAGTATTTT.

The chain has TRBV20-1 and TRBJ2-3, with 8 bases identical to TRBD2. Trimming took 5 bases from V and 3 from J; bases not matched to a gene: 10. This CDR3 spans 15 amino acids. CDR1 is DFQATT and CDR2 is SNEGSKA in the germline V gene (reference sequence). The CDR3 loop is CSAVGAGGATDTQYF. CDR3 nucleotides: TGCAGTGCTGTGGGGGCGGGAGGCGCGACAGATACGCAGTATTTT.

The chain employs TRBV20-1 and TRBJ2-1, with 7 nucleotides matching TRBD2. From germline, CDR1 is DFQATT and CDR2 SNEGSKA (reference sequence). Germline trimming cut 6 bases from V and 6 bases from J; bases unmatched to any gene: 5. The CDR3 runs 12 residues. CDR3 loop: CSAMTSSNEQFF. The CDR3, as DNA: TGCAGTGCCATGACTAGCTCCAATGAGCAGTTCTTC.

The rearrangement uses TRBV5-1 and TRBJ2-2; D is tentatively TRBD1 or TRBD2 (5 bases each). The V end lost 3 bases, the J end lost 0 bases, and 9 bases lay between the germline ends. This CDR3 is built from 15 residues. CDR1 SGHRS and CDR2 YFSETQ come from the germline V gene. For the CDR3, the DNA is TGCGCCAGCAGCTCGGGGACCGCGAACACCGGGGAGCTGTTTTTT. Protein sequence: CASSSGTANTGELFF. Full variable domain (remainder filled in from reference TRBV5-1 and TRBJ2-2): KAGVTQTPRYLIKTRGQQVTLSCSPISGHRSVSWYQQTPGQGLQFLFEYFSETQRNKGNFPGRFSGRQFSNSRSEMNVSTLELGDSALYLCASSSGTANTGELFFGEGSRLTVL.

The V call is TRBV20-1, the J call TRBJ2-3; a weak D match, TRBD2 (7 bases). The CDR3 spans 15 residues. CDR1 is DFQATT, CDR2 SNEGSKA, per germline (reference sequence). Trimming left V 5 bases short and J 1 base short, with 16 bases between. CDR3: CSAPGRGAGTDTQYF. In DNA, the CDR3 is TGCAGTGCTCCGGGACGGGGGGCTGGCACAGATACGCAGTATTTT.

A single count supports this clonotype. J is TRBJ1-3 and V is TRBV25-1; weak D call: TRBD1 (5 bases). Per the germline V gene, CDR1 is MGHDK and CDR2 is SYGVNS. This CDR3 region has 16 residues. V shed 3 bases and J shed 1 base, with 13 bases lying between them. CDR3 loop: CASSEPPGVSGNTIYF. In DNA form, the CDR3 reads TGTGCCAGCAGTGAGCCCCCGGGGGTATCTGGAAACACCATATATTTT.

This clonotype occurred many times. The chain couples TRBV27 to TRBJ2-4; no clear D. V was cut by 0 bases and J by 1 base, with 16 bases left in between. Per germline, CDR1 MNHEY and CDR2 SMNVEV (reference sequence). This CDR3 contains 18 residues. This CDR3 reads CASSLSAGASWAKNIQYF. The DNA of the CDR3 is TGTGCCAGCAGTTTATCCGCCGGTGCTTCCTGGGCCAAAAACATTCAGTACTTC.

This clonotype showed up many times. The V gene is TRBV12-3 or TRBV12-4, the J gene TRBJ2-7; TRBD1 aligns across 9 bases. The CDR3 length is 14 residues. Germline trimming cut 4 bases from V and 1 base from J; bases unmatched to any gene: 2. CDR3 protein: CASSWGQGSYEQYF. CDR3 DNA: TGTGCCAGCAGTTGGGGACAGGGATCCTACGAGCAGTACTTC.

The chain joins TRBV18 to TRBJ2-3; unclear D gene. The V gene lost 2 bases and the J gene lost 1 base, with 7 bases spanning the gap. The CDR3 runs 14 residues. The germline CDR1 and CDR2 sequences are KGHSH and LQKENI. As DNA, the CDR3 is TGTGCCAGCTCACCAGCCCTTGGCACAGATACGCAGTATTTT. It yields the protein CASSPALGTDTQYF.

In its sample, this clonotype was seen many times. This chain joins TRBV12-3 or TRBV12-4 and TRBJ2-7, with D unresolved. The CDR3 runs to 13 residues. Trimming removed 0 bases at V and 2 bases at J, with 5 bases between. The CDR3 reads CASSLADPYEQYF. CDR3 nucleotides: TGTGCCAGCAGTTTAGCGGATCCCTACGAGCAGTACTTC.

This clonotype was seen at least ten times. The chain uses TRBV20-1 and TRBJ2-7; 9 bases match TRBD1. Trimming removed 5 bases from V and 2 bases from J; junction bases left unmatched: 7. The CDR3 extends over 14 amino acids. Germline V CDR1 and CDR2: DFQATT, SNEGSKA (reference sequence). CDR3 sequence: CSAFGTGHPYEQYF. CDR3 DNA sequence: TGCAGTGCTTTTGGGACAGGGCACCCCTACGAGCAGTACTTC.

This clonotype came up many times. This chain connects TRBV5-1 to TRBJ2-7; a weak D match, TRBD1 (6 bases). The CDR3 sequence is 14 residues long. The germline V gene has CDR1 SGHRS and CDR2 YFSETQ. With 3 bases removed from V and 2 bases from J, the gap between germline ends came to 12 bases. CDR3 nucleotide sequence: TGCGCCAGCAGCTGGTGGGGGCCAGCCTACGAGCAGTACTTC. This sequence encodes CASSWWGPAYEQYF.

This clonotype was recorded at least ten times. The genes are TRBV7-2 and TRBJ2-7; D not resolved. The V end lost 6 bases, the J end lost 0 bases, and 12 bases lay between the germline ends. This CDR3 has 14 amino acids. Germline CDR1 is SGHTA and CDR2 is FQGNSA. The CDR3 here is CASSLTRSSYEQYF. CDR3 DNA: TGTGCCAGCAGTCTCACAAGGAGCTCCTACGAGCAGTACTTC.

This clonotype has more than one count but fewer than ten. This CDR3 is CASSLADSTQETQYF. In DNA, the CDR3 is TGTGCCAGCAGCTTAGCCGACAGTACCCAAGAGACCCAGTACTTC. This rearrangement joins TRBV7-6 to TRBJ2-5; D possibly corresponds to TRBD1 (5 bases). CDR3 length: 15 residues. Germline CDR1 and CDR2: SGHVS and FNYEAQ. V was shortened by 0 bases and J by 1 base, with 9 bases between the two germline ends.

The chain links TRBV27 to TRBJ2-3, with 8 bases aligning to TRBD1. Germline V gene sequence: CDR1 MNHEY, CDR2 SMNVEV (reference sequence). The CDR3 totals 16 residues. The ends lost 5 bases at V and 1 base at J; junction bases unmatched: 8. The CDR3 region has the DNA TGTGCCAGCAGTCAGAGCCCGGGACAGGGCACAGATACGCAGTATTTT. Amino acids: CASSQSPGQGTDTQYF.

The chain uses TRBV15 and TRBJ1-1; no clear D gene. CDR1 and CDR2 (germline): LNHNV, YYDKDF (reference sequence). V lost 3 bases and J lost 1, with 6 bases in between. The CDR3 spans 13 residues. CDR3 amino acids: CATSRTWNTEAFF. For the CDR3, the DNA is TGTGCCACCAGCAGGACTTGGAACACTGAAGCTTTCTTT.

The chain couples TRBV20-1 to TRBJ2-7; D gene unclear. Germline V gives CDR1 DFQATT, CDR2 SNEGSKA (reference sequence). The CDR3 runs to 8 residues. With 6 bases removed from V and 9 bases from J, the gap between germline ends came to 6 bases. The CDR3 reads CSAGGQYF. The CDR3 DNA is TGCAGTGCCGGCGGGCAGTACTTC.

The chain has TRBV6-1 and TRBJ2-5; tentatively, D is TRBD2 (6 bases). Germline-derived CDR1 and CDR2 are MNHNS and SASEGT. With 6 bases removed from V and 4 bases from J, the gap between germline ends came to 21 bases. The CDR3 runs 16 residues. CDR3 DNA: TGTGCCAGCAGCCCATCAACTAGCAGGGCCCCAGAGACCCAGTACTTC. It codes for CASSPSTSRAPETQYF.

This clonotype was observed a handful of times. The genes are TRBV4-1 and TRBJ2-2; TRBD1 matches 9 bases. The J segment lost 4 bases and the V segment lost 1 base, leaving 4 bases of the junction unmatched. The CDR3 is made up of 16 amino acids. Germline CDR1 is MGHRA and CDR2 is YSYEKL. CDR3 in DNA: TGCGCCAGCAGCCAAGGACAGGGGGTGGTCACCGGGGAGCTGTTTTTT. This gives the protein CASSQGQGVVTGELFF.

Many counts were recorded for this clonotype. The CDR3 nucleotides read TGTGCCAGCAGTTCTGGGACTAGCGGGAGGAGCGAGGAGACCCAGTACTTC. Translation: CASSSGTSGRSEETQYF. V and J are TRBV12-3 or TRBV12-4 and TRBJ2-5; the match to TRBD2 covers 15 bases. The CDR3 spans 17 residues. With 4 bases clipped from V and 5 bases from J, the junction kept 8 bases outside the gene matches.

This chain joins TRBV7-6 and TRBJ2-5; D remains unclear. The V end lost 0 bases, the J end lost 1 base, and 9 bases lay between the germline ends. Germline CDR1 is SGHVS and CDR2 is FNYEAQ. This CDR3 spans 15 amino acids. CDR3 loop: CASSLALSPQETQYF. The DNA of the CDR3 is TGTGCCAGCAGCTTAGCGTTGAGCCCCCAAGAGACCCAGTACTTC.

The rearrangement uses TRBV12-3 or TRBV12-4 and TRBJ2-5, with D possibly TRBD2 on 6 matching bases. The CDR3 is made up of 13 amino acids. The V end was cut by 6 bases, the J end by 5 bases, with 13 bases between. The CDR3 loop is CASRGTRRETQYF. CDR3 nucleotides: TGTGCCAGCAGGGGGACTCGTAGGGAGACCCAGTACTTC.

The chain links TRBV29-1 to TRBJ2-2, with TRBD2 as a possible D gene (7 bases). The V gene lost 3 bases and the J gene lost 3 bases, with 17 bases spanning the gap. This CDR3 comprises 16 residues. Germline CDR1 SQVTM, CDR2 ANQGSEA. Here the CDR3 reads CSVDHPGGGYTGELFF. Here the CDR3 DNA reads TGCAGCGTTGACCACCCGGGCGGGGGCTACACCGGGGAGCTGTTTTTT.

The V and J genes are TRBV10-3 and TRBJ2-7, with D perhaps matching TRBD1 (6 bases). Between the trimmed V and J ends, which lost 6 bases and 5 bases, there was a span of 14 bases. This CDR3 has 13 residues. Germline V CDR1 and CDR2: ENHRY, SYGVKD. Written as DNA, the CDR3 is TGTGCCATCAGCCCTACAGGGTCCCACGAGCAGTACTTC. It encodes CAISPTGSHEQYF.

This rearrangement joins TRBV5-1 to TRBJ2-6; D call uncertain. The CDR3 runs 15 residues. The germline CDR1 and CDR2 sequences are SGHRS and YFSETQ. Trimming cost V 0 bases and J 2 bases, with 6 bases left between them. In nucleotides, the CDR3 is TGCGCCAGCAGCTTGGGTGTCACTGGGGCCAACGTCCTGACTTTC. This codes for CASSLGVTGANVLTF. Variable domain in full (rest from reference TRBV5-1 and TRBJ2-6): KAGVTQTPRYLIKTRGQQVTLSCSPISGHRSVSWYQQTPGQGLQFLFEYFSETQRNKGNFPGRFSGRQFSNSRSEMNVSTLELGDSALYLCASSLGVTGANVLTFGAGSRLTVL.

V and J are TRBV20-1 and TRBJ2-5; the D gene is possibly TRBD1 (5 bases). This CDR3 region has 13 residues. V was clipped by 7 bases and J by 5 bases, with 17 bases between them. From germline, CDR1 is DFQATT and CDR2 SNEGSKA (reference sequence). CDR3 nucleotides: TGCAGTGATCTTCGCAGGGTCTGGGAGACCCAGTACTTC. This sequence encodes CSDLRRVWETQYF.

The chain links TRBV5-1 to TRBJ2-7; tentative D call: TRBD2 (6 bases). Germline V gives CDR1 SGHRS, CDR2 YFSETQ. The CDR3 covers 13 residues. Trimming stripped 0 bases from V and 5 bases from J, with 9 bases between. CDR3 residues: CASSLGLGNEQYF. CDR3 bases: TGCGCCAGCAGCTTGGGACTAGGAAACGAGCAGTACTTC.